The clone carrying this T cell receptor (beta chain) was observed a single time. Antigen: not known. The sample originates from a study of brain T cells in children with intractable seizures. Study-level results: Pre- and post-surgery blood differed in depth, so pre-surgery absences may be undersampling. Patients' HCMV serostatus was unknown; virus specificity rests on CDR3 similarity alone.

The CDR3 sequence is 15 residues long. CDR1 and CDR2 (germline): SGDLS, YYNGEE. Trimming cost V 3 bases and J 4 bases, with 13 bases left between them. The data were produced by immunoSEQ multiplex PCR, yet TCRdb's version contains in-frame clones alone and is incomplete. This sample yields over 95,000 clones, of which roughly 94% are seen a single time; 3.5% to 4.5% belongs to the top ten. Surgery cases with the highest brain T cell transcript signatures were chosen for sequencing. The gene calls are TRBV9 and TRBJ1-4; unclear D gene. The source is a boy under two years old with hemimegalencephaly and intractable seizures. Here the sequenced sample was peripheral blood, taken at surgery. The DNA of the CDR3 is TGTGCCAGCAGCGCTGACGAAAATTATAATGAAAAACTGTTTTTT. It yields the protein CASSADENYNEKLFF.